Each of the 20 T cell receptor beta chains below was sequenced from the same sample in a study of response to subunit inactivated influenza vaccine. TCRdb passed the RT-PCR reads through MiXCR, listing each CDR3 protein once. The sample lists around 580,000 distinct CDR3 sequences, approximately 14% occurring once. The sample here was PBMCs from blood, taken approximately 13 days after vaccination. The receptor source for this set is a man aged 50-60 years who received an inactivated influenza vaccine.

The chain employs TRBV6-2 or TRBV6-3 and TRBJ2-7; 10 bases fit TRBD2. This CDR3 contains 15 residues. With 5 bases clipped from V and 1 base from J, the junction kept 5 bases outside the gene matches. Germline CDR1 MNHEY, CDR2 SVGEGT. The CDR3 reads CASSHLAGVSYEQYF. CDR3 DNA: TGTGCCAGCAGTCATCTAGCGGGAGTATCCTACGAGCAGTACTTC.

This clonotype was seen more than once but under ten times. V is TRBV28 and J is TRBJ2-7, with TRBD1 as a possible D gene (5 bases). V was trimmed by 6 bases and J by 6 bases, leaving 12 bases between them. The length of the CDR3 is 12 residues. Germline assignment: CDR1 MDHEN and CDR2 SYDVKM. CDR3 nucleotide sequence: TGTGCCAGCAGCTCGGTAGGGGTCGAGCAGTACTTC. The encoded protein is CASSSVGVEQYF.

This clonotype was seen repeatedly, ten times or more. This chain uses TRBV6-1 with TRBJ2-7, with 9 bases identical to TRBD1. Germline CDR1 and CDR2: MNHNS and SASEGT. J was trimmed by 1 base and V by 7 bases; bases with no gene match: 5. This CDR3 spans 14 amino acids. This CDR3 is CASKTGTGSYEQYF. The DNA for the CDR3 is TGTGCCAGCAAGACCGGGACAGGGTCCTACGAGCAGTACTTC.

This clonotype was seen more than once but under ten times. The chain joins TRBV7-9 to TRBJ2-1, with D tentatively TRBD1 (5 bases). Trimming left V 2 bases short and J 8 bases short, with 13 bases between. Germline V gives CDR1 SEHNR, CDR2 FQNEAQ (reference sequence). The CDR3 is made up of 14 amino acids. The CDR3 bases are TGTGCCAGCAGCTTAAAACCGCAGGGCCATGAGCAGTTCTTC. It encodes CASSLKPQGHEQFF.

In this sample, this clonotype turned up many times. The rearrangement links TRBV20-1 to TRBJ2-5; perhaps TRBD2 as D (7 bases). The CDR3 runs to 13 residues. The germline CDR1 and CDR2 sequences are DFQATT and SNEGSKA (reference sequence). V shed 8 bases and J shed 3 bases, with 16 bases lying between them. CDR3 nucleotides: TGCAGTACAAGGGGAGGGGACAAAGAGACCCAGTACTTC. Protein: CSTRGGDKETQYF.

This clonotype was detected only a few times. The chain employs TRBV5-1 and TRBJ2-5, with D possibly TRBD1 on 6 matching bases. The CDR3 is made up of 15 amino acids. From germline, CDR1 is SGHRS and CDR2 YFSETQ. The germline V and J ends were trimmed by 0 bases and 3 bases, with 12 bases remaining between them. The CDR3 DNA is TGCGCCAGCAGCTTGGTGGGGGCCCCCAAAGAGACCCAGTACTTC. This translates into CASSLVGAPKETQYF.

The DNA for the CDR3 is TGTGCCAGCAGACTTAGCGGGGGGGCCGGTTCACCCAAAAACATTCAGTACTTC. Translated, it gives CASRLSGGAGSPKNIQYF. V and J are TRBV7-2 and TRBJ2-4, with 11 bases lining up with TRBD2. Germline V lookup: CDR1 SGHTA, CDR2 FQGNSA. The CDR3 covers 18 residues. V shed 6 bases, J shed 2 bases, and the junction held 12 bases outside the gene matches.

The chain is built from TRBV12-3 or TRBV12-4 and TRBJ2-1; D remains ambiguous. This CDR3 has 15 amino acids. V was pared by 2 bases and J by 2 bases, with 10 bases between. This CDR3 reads CASSLIGGAYNEQFF. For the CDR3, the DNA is TGTGCCAGCAGTTTAATCGGCGGAGCCTACAATGAGCAGTTCTTC.

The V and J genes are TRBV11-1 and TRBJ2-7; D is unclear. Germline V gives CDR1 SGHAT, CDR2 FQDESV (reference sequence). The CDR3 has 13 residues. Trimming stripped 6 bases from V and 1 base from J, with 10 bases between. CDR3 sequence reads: CASRLGFSYEQYF. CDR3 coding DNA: TGTGCCAGCAGGCTAGGGTTTTCCTACGAGCAGTACTTC.

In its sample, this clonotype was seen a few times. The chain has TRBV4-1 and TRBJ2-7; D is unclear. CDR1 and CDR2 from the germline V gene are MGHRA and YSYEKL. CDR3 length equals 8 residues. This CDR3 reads CASSQVPV. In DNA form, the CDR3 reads TGCGCCAGCAGCCAAGTCCCTGTC.

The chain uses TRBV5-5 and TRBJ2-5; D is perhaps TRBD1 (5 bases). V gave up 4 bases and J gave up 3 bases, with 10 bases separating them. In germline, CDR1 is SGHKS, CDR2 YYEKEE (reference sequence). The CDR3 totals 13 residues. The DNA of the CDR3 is TGTGCCAGCAGCGTCACAGGAGAAGAGACCCAGTACTTC. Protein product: CASSVTGEETQYF.

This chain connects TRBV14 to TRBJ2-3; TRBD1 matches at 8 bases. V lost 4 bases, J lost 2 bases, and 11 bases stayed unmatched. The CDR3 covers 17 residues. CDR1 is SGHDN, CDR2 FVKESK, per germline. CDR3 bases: TGTGCCAGCAGCCCGTCCCCCCCGACAGGGGCCACAGATACGCAGTATTTT. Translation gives CASSPSPPTGATDTQYF. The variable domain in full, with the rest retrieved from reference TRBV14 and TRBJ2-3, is EAGVTQFPSHSVIEKGQTVTLRCDPISGHDNLYWYRRVMGKEIKFLLHFVKESKQDESGMPNNRFLAERTGGTYSTLKVQPAELEDSGVYFCASSPSPPTGATDTQYFGPGTRLTVL.

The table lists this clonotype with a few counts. CDR3 DNA: TGTGCCAGCAGCTTTGGGGGAGGGCAGCCCCAGCATTTT. Protein: CASSFGGGQPQHF. This chain uses TRBV7-2 with TRBJ1-5; TRBD1 might be the D (5 bases). The germline V gene encodes CDR1 SGHTA and CDR2 FQGNSA. Trimming took 3 bases from V and 7 from J, leaving 10 bases between them. The CDR3 sequence is 13 residues long.

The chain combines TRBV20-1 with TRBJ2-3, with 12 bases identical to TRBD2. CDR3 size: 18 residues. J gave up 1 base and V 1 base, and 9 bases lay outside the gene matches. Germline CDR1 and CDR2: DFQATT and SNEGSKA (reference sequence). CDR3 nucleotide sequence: TGCAGTGCTAGAGGACTAGCGGGAGCTGGACGGGGCACAGATACGCAGTATTTT. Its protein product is CSARGLAGAGRGTDTQYF.

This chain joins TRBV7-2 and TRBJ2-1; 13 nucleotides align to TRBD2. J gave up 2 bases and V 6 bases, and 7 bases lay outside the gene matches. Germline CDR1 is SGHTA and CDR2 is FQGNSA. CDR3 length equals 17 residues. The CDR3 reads CASRPRLAGGPYNEQFF. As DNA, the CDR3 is TGTGCCAGCAGGCCCAGACTAGCGGGAGGACCCTACAATGAGCAGTTCTTC.

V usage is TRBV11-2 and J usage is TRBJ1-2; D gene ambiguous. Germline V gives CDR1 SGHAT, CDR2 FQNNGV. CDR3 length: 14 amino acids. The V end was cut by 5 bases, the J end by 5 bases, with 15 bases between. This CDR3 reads CASSQTDGPYGYTF. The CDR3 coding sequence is TGTGCCAGCAGCCAGACCGACGGACCTTATGGCTACACCTTC.

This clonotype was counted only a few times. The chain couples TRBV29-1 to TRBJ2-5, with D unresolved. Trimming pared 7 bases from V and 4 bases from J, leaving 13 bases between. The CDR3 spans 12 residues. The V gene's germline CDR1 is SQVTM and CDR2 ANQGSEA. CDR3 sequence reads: CSASPGLETQYF. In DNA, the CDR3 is TGCAGCGCCTCTCCCGGGTTAGAGACCCAGTACTTC.

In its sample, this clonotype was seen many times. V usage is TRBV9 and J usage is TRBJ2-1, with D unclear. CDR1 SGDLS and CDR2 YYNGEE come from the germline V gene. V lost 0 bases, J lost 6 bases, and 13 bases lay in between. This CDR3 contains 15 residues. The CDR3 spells CASSVDEVGSNEQFF. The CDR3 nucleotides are TGTGCCAGCAGCGTAGATGAGGTAGGGTCCAATGAGCAGTTCTTC.

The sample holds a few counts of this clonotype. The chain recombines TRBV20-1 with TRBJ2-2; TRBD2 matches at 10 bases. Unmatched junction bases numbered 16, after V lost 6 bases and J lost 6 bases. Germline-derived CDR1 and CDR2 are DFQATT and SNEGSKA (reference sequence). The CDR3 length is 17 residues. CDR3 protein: CSARTSLAGDSSGELFF. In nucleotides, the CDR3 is TGCAGTGCGCGAACGAGTCTAGCGGGGGACTCATCCGGGGAGCTGTTTTTT.

Here the CDR3 reads CASSVAGVPTDTQYF. The CDR3, as DNA: TGTGCCAGCAGCGTAGCAGGGGTCCCCACAGATACGCAGTATTTT. V usage is TRBV9 and J usage is TRBJ2-3, with D possibly being TRBD1 (6 bases). Germline lookup yields CDR1 SGDLS and CDR2 YYNGEE. Trimming removed 0 bases from V and 2 bases from J, with 10 bases in between. The CDR3 runs 15 residues.